The clone carrying this T cell receptor beta chain was seen only a few times. The antigen remains unidentified. The sample belongs to a study of cytomegalovirus exposure and HLA in healthy donors. Background on the study: The Caucasian-associated ancestry cluster held roughly 78% of 300 to 450 genotyped donors.

Whole-study results and caveats: Evidence from a later analysis indicated that most CMV-associated TCR beta chains looked HLA-restricted. In vitro testing confirmed three CMV-associated chains as specific for CMV antigens.

At the time of sampling, donors were nominally healthy, though unrecorded immune exposures were likely. Vbeta (60) and Jbeta (13) primers were used in the PCR. The repertoire was sequenced with immunoSEQ multiplex PCR; TCRdb's copy has only in-frame clones and lacks some. The table has roughly 200,000 clones, approximately 11% seen once; the top ten hold 7.8%. Trimming cost V 0 bases and J 8 bases, with 14 bases left between them. CDR3 length: 15 residues. Germline V gene sequence: CDR1 SGDLS, CDR2 YYNGEE. The sequenced sample consisted of PBMCs. The chain carries TRBV9 and TRBJ2-2; weak D call: TRBD2 (5 bases). The source is a man aged 45 to 65 in good health and CMV-seropositive. The DNA of the CDR3 is TGTGCCAGCAGCGTAGGTACTAGTTATGGTGGGGAGCTGTTTTTT. It is translated as CASSVGTSYGGELFF.